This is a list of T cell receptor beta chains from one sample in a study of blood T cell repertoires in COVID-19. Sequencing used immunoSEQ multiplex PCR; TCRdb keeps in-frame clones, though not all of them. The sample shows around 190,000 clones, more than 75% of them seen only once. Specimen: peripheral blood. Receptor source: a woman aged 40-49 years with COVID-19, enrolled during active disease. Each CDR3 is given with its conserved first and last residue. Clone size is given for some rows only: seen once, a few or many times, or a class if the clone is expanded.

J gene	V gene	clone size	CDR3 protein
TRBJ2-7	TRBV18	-	CASSPPGLAGGRDEQYF
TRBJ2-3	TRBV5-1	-	CASSLVAGGPDTQYF
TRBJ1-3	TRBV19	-	CASSREALSSGNTIYF
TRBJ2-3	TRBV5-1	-	CASSLESGGLTDTQYF
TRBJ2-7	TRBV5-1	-	CASSLKDRGYEQYF
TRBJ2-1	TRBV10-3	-	CAIREWGPTYNEQFF
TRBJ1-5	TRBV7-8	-	CASSWQYQPQHF
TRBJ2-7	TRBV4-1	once	CASSPFRNGQASYEQYF
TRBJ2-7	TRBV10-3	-	CAISTMGQVTSYEQYF
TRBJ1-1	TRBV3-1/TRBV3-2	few	CASSQDDRGVGFF
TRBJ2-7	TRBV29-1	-	CSVEGGREQYF
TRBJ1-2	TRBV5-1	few	CASSLSGTGAMGGYTF
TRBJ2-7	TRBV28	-	CASSFGGRATYEQYF
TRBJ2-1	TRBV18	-	CASSPLTSFKGEFF
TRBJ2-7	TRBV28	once	CASSYGWTSGDEQYF
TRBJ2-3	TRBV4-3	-	CASSRKPGQRTDTQYF
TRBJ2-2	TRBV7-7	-	CASSAGQGAVGELFF
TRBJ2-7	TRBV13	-	CASSLGLAGASYEQYF
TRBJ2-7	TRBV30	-	CAWSGGPGQYF
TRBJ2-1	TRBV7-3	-	CASRASGSVNEQFF
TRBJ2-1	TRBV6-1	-	CASSEARSGRWNEQFF
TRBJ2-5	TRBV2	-	CASNPRGKRETQYF
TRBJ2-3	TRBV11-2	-	CASSPGGGTDTQYF
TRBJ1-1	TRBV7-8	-	CASSSRTGNTEAFF
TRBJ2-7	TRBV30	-	CAWSVSGFGEQYF
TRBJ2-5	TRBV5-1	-	CASSLDAETQYF
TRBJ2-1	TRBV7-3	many	CASSFGTSGGYNEQFF
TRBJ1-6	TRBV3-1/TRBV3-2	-	CASSPDWTGGSPLHF
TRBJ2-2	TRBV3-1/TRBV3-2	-	CASRSSVNTGELFF
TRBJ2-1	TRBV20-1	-	CSASWDRFNEQFF
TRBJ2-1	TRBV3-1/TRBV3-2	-	CASSQGLEGWHEQFF
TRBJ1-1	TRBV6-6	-	CASSITQGRTEAFF
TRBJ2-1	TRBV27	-	CASSLGLAGTVEQFF
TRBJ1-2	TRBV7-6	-	CASSPNSYYGYTF
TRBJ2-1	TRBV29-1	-	CSGTPSLAENYNEQFF
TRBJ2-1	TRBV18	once	CASRSGRAYNEQFF
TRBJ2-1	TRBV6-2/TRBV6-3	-	CASSYYGLAGNNEQFF
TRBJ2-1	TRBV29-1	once	CSVQASGYNEQFF
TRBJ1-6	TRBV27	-	CASSLDRVSSSPLHF
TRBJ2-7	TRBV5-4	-	CASSVKTGSAYEQYF
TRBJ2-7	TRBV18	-	CASSRTGSPYEQYF
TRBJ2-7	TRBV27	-	CASRGIHLGVYEQYF
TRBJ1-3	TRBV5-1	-	CASSLQGSGNTIYF
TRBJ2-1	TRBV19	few	CASRGLAGENEQFF
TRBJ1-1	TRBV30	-	CAWSRGQGNTEAFF
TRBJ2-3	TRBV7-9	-	CASSATSTDTQYF
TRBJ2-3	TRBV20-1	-	CSASTSGDVDTQYF
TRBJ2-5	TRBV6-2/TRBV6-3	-	CASSSPGDRGATQYF
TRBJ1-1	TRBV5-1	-	CASSSKAGVGTEAFF
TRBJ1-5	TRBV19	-	CASSRYRGDSVQPQHF
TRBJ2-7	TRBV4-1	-	CASSQPGLADPYEQYF
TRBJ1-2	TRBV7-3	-	CASSPHTGNGYGYTF
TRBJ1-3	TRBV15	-	CATRRASGNTIYF
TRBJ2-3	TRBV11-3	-	CASSLGGSMDTQYF
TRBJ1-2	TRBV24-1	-	CATSDSTTGGAHGYTF
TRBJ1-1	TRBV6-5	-	CASSYLTANEAFF
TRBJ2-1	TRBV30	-	CAWAPLGQANNEQFF
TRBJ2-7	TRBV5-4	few	CASSARTSGGYEQYF
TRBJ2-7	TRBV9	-	CASSAGQLSSYEQYF